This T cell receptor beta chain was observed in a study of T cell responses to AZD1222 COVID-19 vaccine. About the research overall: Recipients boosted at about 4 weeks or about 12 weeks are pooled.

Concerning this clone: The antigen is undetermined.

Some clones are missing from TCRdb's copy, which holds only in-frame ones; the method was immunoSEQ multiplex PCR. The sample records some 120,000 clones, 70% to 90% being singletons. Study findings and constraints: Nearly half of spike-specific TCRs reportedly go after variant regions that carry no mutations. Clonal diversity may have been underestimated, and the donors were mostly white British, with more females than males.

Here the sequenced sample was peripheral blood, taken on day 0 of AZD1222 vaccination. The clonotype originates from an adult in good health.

The CDR3 sequence is CASSTGRTYEQYF. The DNA of the CDR3 is TGTGCCAGCAGCACCGGACGGACCTACGAGCAGTACTTC. The chain employs TRBV7-8 and TRBJ2-7; no reliable D call. This CDR3 is built from 13 residues. Trimming stripped 5 bases from V and 2 bases from J, with 10 bases between. Germline CDR1 reads SGHVS; CDR2 reads FQNEAQ.